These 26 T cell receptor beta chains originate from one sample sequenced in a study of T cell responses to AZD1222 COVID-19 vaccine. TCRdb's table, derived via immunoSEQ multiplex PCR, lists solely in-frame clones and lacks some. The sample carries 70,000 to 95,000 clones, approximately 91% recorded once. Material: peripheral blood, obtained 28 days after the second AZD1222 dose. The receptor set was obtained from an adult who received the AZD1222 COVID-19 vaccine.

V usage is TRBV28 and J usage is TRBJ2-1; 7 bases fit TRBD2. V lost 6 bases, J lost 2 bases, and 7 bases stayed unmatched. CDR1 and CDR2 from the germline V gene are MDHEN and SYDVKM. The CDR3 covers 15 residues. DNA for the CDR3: TGTGCCAGCAGCCCAGCGGGGCCAGCCTACAATGAGCAGTTCTTC. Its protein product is CASSPAGPAYNEQFF.

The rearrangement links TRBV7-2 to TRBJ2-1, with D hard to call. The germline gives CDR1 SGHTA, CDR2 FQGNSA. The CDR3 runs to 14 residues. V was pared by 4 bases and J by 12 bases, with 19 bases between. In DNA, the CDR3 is TGTGCCAGCAGCTCACCGGACGGTTCGATCGGGCAGTTCTTC. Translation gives CASSSPDGSIGQFF.

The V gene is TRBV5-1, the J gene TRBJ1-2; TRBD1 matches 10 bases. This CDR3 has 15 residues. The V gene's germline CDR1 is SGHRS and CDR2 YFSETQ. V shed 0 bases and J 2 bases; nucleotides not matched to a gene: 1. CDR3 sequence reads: CASSLAGQGNYGYTF. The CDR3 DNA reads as TGCGCCAGCAGCTTGGCGGGACAGGGGAACTATGGCTACACCTTC.

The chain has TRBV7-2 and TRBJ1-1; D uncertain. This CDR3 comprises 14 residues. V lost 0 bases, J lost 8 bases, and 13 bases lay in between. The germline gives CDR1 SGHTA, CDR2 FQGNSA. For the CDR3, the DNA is TGTGCCAGCAGCTTAGCTCGGGAGGTGGGGGAAGCTTTCTTT. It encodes CASSLAREVGEAFF. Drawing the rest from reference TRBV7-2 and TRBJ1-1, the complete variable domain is GAGVSQSPSNKVTEKGKDVELRCDPISGHTALYWYRQSLGQGLEFLIYFQGNSAPDKSGLPSDRFSAERTGGSVSTLTIQRTQQEDSAVYLCASSLAREVGEAFFGQGTRLTVV.

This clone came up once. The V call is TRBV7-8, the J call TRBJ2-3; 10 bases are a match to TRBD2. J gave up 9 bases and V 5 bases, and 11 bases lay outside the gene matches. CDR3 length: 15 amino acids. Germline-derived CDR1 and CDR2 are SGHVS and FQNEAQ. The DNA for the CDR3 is TGTGCCAGCAGCCAACTAGCGGGAATAGGGGGGACGCAGTATTTT. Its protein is CASSQLAGIGGTQYF.

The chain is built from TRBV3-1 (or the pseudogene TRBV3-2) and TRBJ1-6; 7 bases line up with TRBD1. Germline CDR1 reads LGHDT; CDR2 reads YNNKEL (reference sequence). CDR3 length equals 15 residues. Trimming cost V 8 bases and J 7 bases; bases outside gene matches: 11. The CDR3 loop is CASAERQGANSPLHF. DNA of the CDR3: TGTGCCAGCGCCGAGAGACAGGGCGCGAATTCACCCCTCCACTTT.

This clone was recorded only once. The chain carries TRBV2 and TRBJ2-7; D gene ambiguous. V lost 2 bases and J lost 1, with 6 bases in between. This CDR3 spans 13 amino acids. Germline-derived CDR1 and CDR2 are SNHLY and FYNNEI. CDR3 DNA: TGTGCCAGCAGTGAACTAAGATCCTACGAGCAGTACTTC. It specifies CASSELRSYEQYF.

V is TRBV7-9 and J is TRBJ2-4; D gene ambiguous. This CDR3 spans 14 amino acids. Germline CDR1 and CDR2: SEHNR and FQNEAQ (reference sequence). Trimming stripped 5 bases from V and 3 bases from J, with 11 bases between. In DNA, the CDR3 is TGTGCCAGCAGCCCCGCCTTCGGCAAAAACATTCAGTACTTC. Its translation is CASSPAFGKNIQYF.

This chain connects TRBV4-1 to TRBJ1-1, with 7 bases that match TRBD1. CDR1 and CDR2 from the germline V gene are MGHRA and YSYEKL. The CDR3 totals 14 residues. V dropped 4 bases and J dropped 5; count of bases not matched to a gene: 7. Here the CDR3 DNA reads TGCGCCAGCAGCCGCCTACACAGGGGAACTGAAGCTTTCTTT. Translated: CASSRLHRGTEAFF.

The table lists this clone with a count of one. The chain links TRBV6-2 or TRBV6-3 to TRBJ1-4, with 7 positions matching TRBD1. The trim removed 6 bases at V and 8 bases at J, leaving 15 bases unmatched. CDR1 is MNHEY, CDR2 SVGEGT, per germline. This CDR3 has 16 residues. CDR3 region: CASRPYGDSSREKLFF. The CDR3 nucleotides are TGTGCCAGCAGACCTTATGGGGACAGCTCGCGGGAAAAACTGTTTTTT.

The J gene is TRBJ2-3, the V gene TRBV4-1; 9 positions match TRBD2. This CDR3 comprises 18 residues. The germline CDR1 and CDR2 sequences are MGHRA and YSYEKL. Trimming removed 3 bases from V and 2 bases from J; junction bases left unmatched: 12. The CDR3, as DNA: TGCGCCAGCAGCCAGGGGGATCAGACTAGCGGACACACAGATACGCAGTATTTT. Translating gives CASSQGDQTSGHTDTQYF.

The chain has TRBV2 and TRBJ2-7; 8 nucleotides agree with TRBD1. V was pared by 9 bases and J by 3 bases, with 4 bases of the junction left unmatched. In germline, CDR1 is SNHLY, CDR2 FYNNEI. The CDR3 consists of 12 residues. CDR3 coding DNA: TGTGCCAGGGGTGACAGGGGCTACGAGCAGTACTTC. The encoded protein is CARGDRGYEQYF.

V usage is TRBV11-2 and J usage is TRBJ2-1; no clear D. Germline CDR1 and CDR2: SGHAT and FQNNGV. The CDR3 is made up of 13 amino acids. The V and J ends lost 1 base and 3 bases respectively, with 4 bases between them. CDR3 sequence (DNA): TGTGCCAGCAGCTTAGTTCTCTACAATGAGCAGTTCTTC. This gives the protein CASSLVLYNEQFF.

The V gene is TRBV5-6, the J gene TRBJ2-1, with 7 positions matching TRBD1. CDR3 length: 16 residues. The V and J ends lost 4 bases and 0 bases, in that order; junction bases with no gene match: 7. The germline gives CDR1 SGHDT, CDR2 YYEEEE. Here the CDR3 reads CASSNRGWSSYNEQFF. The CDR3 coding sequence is TGTGCCAGCAGCAACAGGGGCTGGAGCTCCTACAATGAGCAGTTCTTC.

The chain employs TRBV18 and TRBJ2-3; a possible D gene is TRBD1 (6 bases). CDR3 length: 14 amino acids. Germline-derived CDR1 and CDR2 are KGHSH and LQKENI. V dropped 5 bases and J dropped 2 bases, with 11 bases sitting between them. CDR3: CASSEGQYTDTQYF. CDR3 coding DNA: TGTGCCAGCTCAGAAGGACAGTACACAGATACGCAGTATTTT.

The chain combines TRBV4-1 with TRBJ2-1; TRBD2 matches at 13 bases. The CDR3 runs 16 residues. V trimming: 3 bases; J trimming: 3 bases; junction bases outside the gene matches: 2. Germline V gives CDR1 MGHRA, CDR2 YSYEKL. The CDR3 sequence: CASSQGLAGSYNEQFF. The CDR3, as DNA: TGCGCCAGCAGCCAGGGACTAGCGGGAAGCTACAATGAGCAGTTCTTC.

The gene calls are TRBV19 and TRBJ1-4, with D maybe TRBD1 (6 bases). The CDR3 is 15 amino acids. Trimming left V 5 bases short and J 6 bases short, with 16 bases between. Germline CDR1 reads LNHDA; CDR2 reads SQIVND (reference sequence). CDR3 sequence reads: CASSGGGRRYEKLFF. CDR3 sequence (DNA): TGTGCCAGTAGTGGTGGGGGCCGAAGGTATGAAAAACTGTTTTTT.

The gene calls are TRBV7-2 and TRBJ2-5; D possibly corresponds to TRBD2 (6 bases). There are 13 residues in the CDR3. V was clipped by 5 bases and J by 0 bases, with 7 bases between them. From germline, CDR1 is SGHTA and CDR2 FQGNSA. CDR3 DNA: TGTGCCAGCAGCCGGGACTACCAAGAGACCCAGTACTTC. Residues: CASSRDYQETQYF.

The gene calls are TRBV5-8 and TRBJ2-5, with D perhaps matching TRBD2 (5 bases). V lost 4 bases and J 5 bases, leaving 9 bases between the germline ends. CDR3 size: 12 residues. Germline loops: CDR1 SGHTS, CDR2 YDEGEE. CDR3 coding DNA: TGTGCCAGCAGCCCGGGAAGGGAGACCCAGTACTTC. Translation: CASSPGRETQYF.

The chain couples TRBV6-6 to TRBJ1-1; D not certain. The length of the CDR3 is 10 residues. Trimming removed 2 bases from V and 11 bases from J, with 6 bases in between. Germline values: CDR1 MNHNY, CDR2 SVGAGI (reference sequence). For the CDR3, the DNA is TGTGCCAGCAGTTACAATTCGGCTTTCTTT. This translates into CASSYNSAFF.

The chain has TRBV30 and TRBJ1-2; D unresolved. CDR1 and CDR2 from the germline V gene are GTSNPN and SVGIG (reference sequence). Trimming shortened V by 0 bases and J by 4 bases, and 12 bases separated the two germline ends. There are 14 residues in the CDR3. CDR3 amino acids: CAWSVPPSTYGYTF. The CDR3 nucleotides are TGTGCCTGGAGTGTACCTCCCAGCACCTATGGCTACACCTTC.

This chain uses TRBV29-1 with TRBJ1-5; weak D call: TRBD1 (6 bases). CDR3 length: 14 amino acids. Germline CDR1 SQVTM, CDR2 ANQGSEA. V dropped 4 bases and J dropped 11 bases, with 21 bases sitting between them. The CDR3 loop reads CSVVDRGGRVAQHF. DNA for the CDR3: TGCAGCGTTGTAGACAGAGGGGGGAGAGTGGCCCAGCATTTT.

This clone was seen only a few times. The CDR3 nucleotides are TGTGCCAGCAGTGAAGCGGGGACAGGGGTCCTCTACGAGCAGTACTTC. Translating gives CASSEAGTGVLYEQYF. The gene calls are TRBV6-1 and TRBJ2-7; TRBD1 matches at 10 bases. The CDR3 covers 16 residues. After removal of 0 bases from V and 3 bases from J, the junction contained 5 bases not matched to a gene. Germline CDR1 and CDR2: MNHNS and SASEGT.

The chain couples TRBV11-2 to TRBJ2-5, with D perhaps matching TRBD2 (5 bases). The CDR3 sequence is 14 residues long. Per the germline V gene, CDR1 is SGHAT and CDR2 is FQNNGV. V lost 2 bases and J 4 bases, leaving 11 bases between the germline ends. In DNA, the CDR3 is TGTGCCAGCAGCTTAAGATTCGGGGTAGAGACCCAGTACTTC. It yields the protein CASSLRFGVETQYF.

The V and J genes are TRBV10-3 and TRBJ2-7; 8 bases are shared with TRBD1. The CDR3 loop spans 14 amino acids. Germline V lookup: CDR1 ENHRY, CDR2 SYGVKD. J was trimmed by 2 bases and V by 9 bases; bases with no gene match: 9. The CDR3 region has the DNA TGTGCCATAAACCCGGGACAGGCCACCTACGAGCAGTACTTC. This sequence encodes CAINPGQATYEQYF.

Here the CDR3 reads CASSEQGWGYGYTF. Written as DNA, the CDR3 is TGTGCCAGCAGTGAACAGGGATGGGGCTATGGCTACACCTTC. This chain joins TRBV6-1 and TRBJ1-2; D is possibly TRBD1 (5 bases). This CDR3 region has 14 residues. CDR1 is MNHNS and CDR2 is SASEGT in the germline V gene. The ends were cut back, 2 bases at V and 4 bases at J, with 11 bases in the middle.